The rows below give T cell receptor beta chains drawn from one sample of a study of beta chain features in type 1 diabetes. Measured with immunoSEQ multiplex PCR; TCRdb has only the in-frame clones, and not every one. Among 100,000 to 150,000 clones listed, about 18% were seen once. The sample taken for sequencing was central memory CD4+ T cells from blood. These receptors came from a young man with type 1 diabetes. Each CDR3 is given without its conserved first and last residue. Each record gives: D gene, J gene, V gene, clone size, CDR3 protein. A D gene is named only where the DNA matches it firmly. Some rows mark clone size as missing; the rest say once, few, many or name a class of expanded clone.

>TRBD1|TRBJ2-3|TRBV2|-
ASSPEGQGADTQY
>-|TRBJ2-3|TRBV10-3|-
AIDMADTQY
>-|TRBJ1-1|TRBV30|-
AWSVRGAEVAF
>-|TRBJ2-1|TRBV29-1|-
SVWYNEQF
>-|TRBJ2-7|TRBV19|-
ASSMMGYEQY
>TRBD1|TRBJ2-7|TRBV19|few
ASSLRQGPYEQY
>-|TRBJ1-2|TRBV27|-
ASSTLPSAYGYT
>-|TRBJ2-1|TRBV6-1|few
ASSDQGPYNEQF
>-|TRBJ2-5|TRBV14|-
ASSLRRGETQY
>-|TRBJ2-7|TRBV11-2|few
ASSSWGGYEQY
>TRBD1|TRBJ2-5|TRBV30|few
AWTARGGKETQY
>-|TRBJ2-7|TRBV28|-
ASTEEGKGYEQY
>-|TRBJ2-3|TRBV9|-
ASSPLGAGITDTQY
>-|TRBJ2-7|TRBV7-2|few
ASSLTGASYEQY
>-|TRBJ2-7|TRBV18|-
ASSLTSQGYEQY
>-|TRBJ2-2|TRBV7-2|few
ASSSPGAFRELF
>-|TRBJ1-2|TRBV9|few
ASSVDGSAGYT